Listed below are T cell receptor beta chains from one sample, sequenced in a study of vaccination effects on CD4 cells after COVID-19. Method: immunoSEQ multiplex PCR; TCRdb's copy keeps in-frame clones and lacks some. Of tens of thousands of clones in the sample, roughly 74% were seen once. These receptors have no known antigen. Sequenced here: CD4+ T cells from PBMCs cultured with HCoV-229E spike peptides, sampled after COVID-19 vaccination. Receptor source: a human donor who received a COVID-19 vaccine. CDR3s leave out the opening cysteine and the closing phenylalanine or tryptophan. A D gene is named only where the DNA matches it firmly. Size is omitted from some rows. Given values are once, few, many or a class for expanded clones.

J gene | V gene | D gene | clone size | CDR3 protein
TRBJ1-5 | TRBV13 | . | few | ASSLGVSNQPQH
TRBJ1-4 | TRBV7-5 | . | . | ARSRRKDSQIGVGKLF
TRBJ2-3 | TRBV6-2/TRBV6-3 | . | few | ASSYISGADTQY
TRBJ2-2 | TRBV30 | . | . | AWNTAQVTGELF
TRBJ2-1 | TRBV6-6 | . | few | ASSYLTGLGNEQF
TRBJ1-2 | TRBV5-4 | . | . | ASSRGTENYGYT
TRBJ2-1 | TRBV5-1 | TRBD1 | . | ASSLGVGQGFYEQF
TRBJ1-2 | TRBV6-6 | TRBD1 | . | ASVSTGDVWPGGYT
TRBJ2-2 | TRBV7-8 | TRBD2 | . | ATNSRGVIAGELF
TRBJ2-5 | TRBV3-1/TRBV3-2 | . | . | ASSQGRGRKTQY
TRBJ2-5 | TRBV7-2 | TRBD2 | . | ASSLTYGGGEETQY
TRBJ2-5 | TRBV7-2 | . | . | ASSLGRTQETQY
TRBJ2-3 | TRBV5-4 | . | few | ASSADSSTDTQY
TRBJ1-2 | TRBV7-2 | . | . | ASRSQTGANYGYT
TRBJ1-5 | TRBV7-8 | TRBD1 | few | ASSWKQGASNQPQH
TRBJ2-3 | TRBV6-4 | . | . | ASSPRGGDTQY
TRBJ1-2 | TRBV6-5 | TRBD1 | . | ASEDRGLRGYT
TRBJ2-5 | TRBV4-2 | . | few | ASSRKDKQETQY
TRBJ1-3 | TRBV5-1 | . | . | ASSLTGSLAGNTIY
TRBJ2-5 | TRBV7-3 | . | once | ASSLTYGAETQY
TRBJ2-3 | TRBV12-3/TRBV12-4 | TRBD2 | . | ASRPSGGNTQY
TRBJ2-2 | TRBV30 | . | few | AWRRGGVTNTGELF
TRBJ1-6 | TRBV2 | . | . | ASLTALWGPLH
TRBJ2-1 | TRBV6-1 | TRBD1 | few | AHRDRNNEQF
TRBJ2-1 | TRBV5-1 | . | few | ASSFPANEQF
TRBJ1-2 | TRBV7-9 | . | . | ASSHQTVDGYT
TRBJ2-3 | TRBV24-1 | . | . | ATRGTSSDTQY
TRBJ2-2 | TRBV5-1 | . | . | ASRADSYTGELF
TRBJ1-1 | TRBV19 | . | . | ASSIGSRDGTHAEAF
TRBJ2-2 | TRBV9 | TRBD2 | . | ASSVILSGGTGELF
TRBJ2-3 | TRBV24-1 | . | . | ATSDSAQLPSTDTQY
TRBJ2-5 | TRBV27 | TRBD1 | . | ASRFMSDRGRETQY
TRBJ1-2 | TRBV7-9 | . | . | ASSSLAETNTDGYT
TRBJ1-3 | TRBV5-5 | . | . | ASSFTGIPGNTIY
TRBJ1-4 | TRBV15 | . | . | ATSGKGGMREKLF
TRBJ2-1 | TRBV11-2 | . | . | ASSLVVRQTHRHNEQF
TRBJ2-5 | TRBV18 | TRBD1 | . | ASSPRGLGETQY
TRBJ2-4 | TRBV28 | . | . | ASSLLTPGENIQY
TRBJ1-5 | TRBV5-1 | . | . | ASSLDGGNQPQH
TRBJ1-2 | TRBV19 | . | . | ASSMPRTAFYGYT